This paragraph covers one TCR beta chain sequence. The target antigen is unknown. Germline loops: CDR1 LGHDT, CDR2 YNNKEL (reference sequence). V was trimmed by 2 bases and J by 3 bases, leaving 16 bases between them. The CDR3 covers 17 residues. The sample comes from a study of T cell responses to AZD1222 COVID-19 vaccine. Findings and limits, study-wide: Per reports, nearly half of all spike-specific TCRs target regions that are unmutated in variants.

TCRdb's table, derived via immunoSEQ multiplex PCR, lists solely in-frame clones and lacks some. The sample contains around 58,000 clones, 80% to 90% of which appear only once. Pooling was applied to second doses at about 4 or about 12 weeks. The chain recombines TRBV3-1 (or the pseudogene TRBV3-2) with TRBJ2-2, with D maybe TRBD2 (5 bases). The clonotype was recovered from an adult who received the AZD1222 COVID-19 vaccine. The specimen was peripheral blood, collected 28 days after the second AZD1222 dose. The CDR3 DNA is TGTGCCAGCAGCCAACGGGGTGGTGGAATTTACACCGGGGAGCTGTTTTTT. The encoded protein is CASSQRGGGIYTGELFF.